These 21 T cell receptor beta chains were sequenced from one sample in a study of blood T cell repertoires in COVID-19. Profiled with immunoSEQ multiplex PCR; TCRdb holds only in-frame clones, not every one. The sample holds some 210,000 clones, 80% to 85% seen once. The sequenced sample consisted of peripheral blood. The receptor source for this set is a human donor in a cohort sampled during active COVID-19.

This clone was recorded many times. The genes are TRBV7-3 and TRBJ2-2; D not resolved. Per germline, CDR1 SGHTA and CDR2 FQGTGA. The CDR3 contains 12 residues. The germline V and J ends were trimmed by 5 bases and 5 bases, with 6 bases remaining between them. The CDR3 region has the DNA TGTGCCAGCAGCCCACGGACCGGGGAGCTGTTTTTT. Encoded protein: CASSPRTGELFF.

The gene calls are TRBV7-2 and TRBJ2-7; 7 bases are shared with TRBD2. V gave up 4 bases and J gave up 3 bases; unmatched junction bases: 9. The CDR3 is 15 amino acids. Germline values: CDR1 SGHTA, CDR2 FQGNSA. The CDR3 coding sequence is TGTGCCAGCAGCTCCTTAGCGGGCCGGGACTACGAGCAGTACTTC. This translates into CASSSLAGRDYEQYF.

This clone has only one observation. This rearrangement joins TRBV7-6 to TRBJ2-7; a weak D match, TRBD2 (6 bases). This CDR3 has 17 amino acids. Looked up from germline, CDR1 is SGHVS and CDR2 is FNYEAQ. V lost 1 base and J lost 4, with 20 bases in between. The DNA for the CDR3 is TGTGCCAGCAGCTTAGGGGCGGGACCCCCCCTAACTTACGAGCAGTACTTC. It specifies CASSLGAGPPLTYEQYF.

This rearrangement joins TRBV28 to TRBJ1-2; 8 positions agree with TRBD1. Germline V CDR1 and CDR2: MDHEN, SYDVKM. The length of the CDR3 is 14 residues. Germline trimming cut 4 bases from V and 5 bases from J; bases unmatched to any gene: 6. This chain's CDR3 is CASSWGQDVYGYTF. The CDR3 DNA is TGTGCCAGCAGTTGGGGACAGGACGTTTATGGCTACACCTTC.

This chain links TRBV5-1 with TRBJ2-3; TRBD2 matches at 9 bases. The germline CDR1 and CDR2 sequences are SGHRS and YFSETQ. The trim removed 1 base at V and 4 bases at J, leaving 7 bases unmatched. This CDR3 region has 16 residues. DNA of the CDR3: TGCGCCAGCAGCTTGCTGGCGGGAGGGCCATCAGATACGCAGTATTTT. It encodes CASSLLAGGPSDTQYF.

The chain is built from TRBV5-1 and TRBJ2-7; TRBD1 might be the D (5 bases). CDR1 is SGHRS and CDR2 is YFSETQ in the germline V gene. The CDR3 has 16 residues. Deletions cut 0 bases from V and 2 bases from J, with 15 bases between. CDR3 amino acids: CASSLGGSGYPYEQYF. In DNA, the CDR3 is TGCGCCAGCAGCTTGGGGGGCTCAGGGTACCCCTACGAGCAGTACTTC.

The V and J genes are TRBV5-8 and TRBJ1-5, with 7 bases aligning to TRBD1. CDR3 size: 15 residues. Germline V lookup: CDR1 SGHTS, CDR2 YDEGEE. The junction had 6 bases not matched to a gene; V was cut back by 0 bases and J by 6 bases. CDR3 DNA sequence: TGTGCCAGCAGCTTGGGACAGGGATCAGGTCAGCCCCAGCATTTT. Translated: CASSLGQGSGQPQHF.

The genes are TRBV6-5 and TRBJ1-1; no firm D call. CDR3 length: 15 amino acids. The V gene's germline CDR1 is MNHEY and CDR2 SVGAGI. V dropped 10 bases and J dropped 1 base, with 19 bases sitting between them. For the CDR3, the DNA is TGTGCCACCCTCAAAACGGGGTCCTGGAACACTGAAGCTTTCTTT. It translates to CATLKTGSWNTEAFF.

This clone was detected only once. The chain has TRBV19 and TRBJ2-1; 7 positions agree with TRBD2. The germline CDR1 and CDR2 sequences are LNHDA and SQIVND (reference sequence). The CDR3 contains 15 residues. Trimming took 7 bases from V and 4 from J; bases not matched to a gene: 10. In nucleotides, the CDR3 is TGTGCCAGTAAGGAGGGCGGGGGTTATTACAATGAGCAGTTCTTC. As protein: CASKEGGGYYNEQFF.

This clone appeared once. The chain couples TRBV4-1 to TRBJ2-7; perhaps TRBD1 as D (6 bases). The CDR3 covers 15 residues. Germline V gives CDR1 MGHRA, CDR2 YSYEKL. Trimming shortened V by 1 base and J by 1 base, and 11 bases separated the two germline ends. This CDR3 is CASSQVYGQSYEQYF. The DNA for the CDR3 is TGCGCCAGCAGCCAAGTTTACGGACAGTCCTACGAGCAGTACTTC.

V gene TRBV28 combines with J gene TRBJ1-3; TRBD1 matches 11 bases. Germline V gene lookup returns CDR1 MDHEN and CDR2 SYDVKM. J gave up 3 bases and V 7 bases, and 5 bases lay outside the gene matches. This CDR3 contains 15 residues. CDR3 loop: CASTAGQGVGNTIYF. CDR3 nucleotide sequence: TGTGCCAGCACCGCGGGACAGGGGGTTGGAAACACCATATATTTT.

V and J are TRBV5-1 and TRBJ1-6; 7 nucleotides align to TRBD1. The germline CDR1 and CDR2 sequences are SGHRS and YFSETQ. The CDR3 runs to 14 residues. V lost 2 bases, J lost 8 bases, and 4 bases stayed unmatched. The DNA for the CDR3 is TGCGCCAGCAGCTTCGACAGGGTGGATTCACCCCTCCACTTT. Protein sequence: CASSFDRVDSPLHF.

For the CDR3, the DNA is TGTGCCAGCAGCTCCTACACAGATACGCAGTATTTT. Translated: CASSSYTDTQYF. The V call is TRBV7-2, the J call TRBJ2-3; D unresolved. There are 12 residues in the CDR3. CDR1 and CDR2 (germline): SGHTA, FQGNSA. With 4 bases removed from V and 2 bases from J, the gap between germline ends came to 4 bases. The variable domain in full, with the rest retrieved from reference TRBV7-2 and TRBJ2-3, is GAGVSQSPSNKVTEKGKDVELRCDPISGHTALYWYRQSLGQGLEFLIYFQGNSAPDKSGLPSDRFSAERTGGSVSTLTIQRTQQEDSAVYLCASSSYTDTQYFGPGTRLTVL.

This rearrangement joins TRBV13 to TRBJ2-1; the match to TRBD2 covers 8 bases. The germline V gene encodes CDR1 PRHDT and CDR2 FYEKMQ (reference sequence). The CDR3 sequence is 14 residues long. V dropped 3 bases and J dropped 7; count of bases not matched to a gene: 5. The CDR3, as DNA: TGTGCCAGCAGCTTCTTACTAGCGGATAATGAGCAGTTCTTC. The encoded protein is CASSFLLADNEQFF.

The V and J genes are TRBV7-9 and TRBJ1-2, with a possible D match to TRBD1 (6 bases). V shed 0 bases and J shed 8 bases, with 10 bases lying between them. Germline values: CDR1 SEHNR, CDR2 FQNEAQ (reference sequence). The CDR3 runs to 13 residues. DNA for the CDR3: TGTGCCAGCAGCTTAGCGGGGGCGGGCGGCTACACCTTC. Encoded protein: CASSLAGAGGYTF.

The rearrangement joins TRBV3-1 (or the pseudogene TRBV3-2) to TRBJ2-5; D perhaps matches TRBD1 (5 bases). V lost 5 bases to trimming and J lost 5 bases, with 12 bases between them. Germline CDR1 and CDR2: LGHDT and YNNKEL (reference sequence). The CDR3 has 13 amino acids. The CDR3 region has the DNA TGTGCCAGCAGCTCAAGGGGCTGGGAGACCCAGTACTTC. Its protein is CASSSRGWETQYF.

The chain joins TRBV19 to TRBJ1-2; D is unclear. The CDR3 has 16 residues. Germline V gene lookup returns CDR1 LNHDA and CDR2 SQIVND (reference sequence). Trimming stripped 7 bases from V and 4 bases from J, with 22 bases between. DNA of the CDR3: TGTGCCAGTAATAGAGCGGTCGCGCTAAGCTTCTATGGCTACACCTTC. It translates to CASNRAVALSFYGYTF.

In DNA, the CDR3 is TGCGCCAGCAGCGCCACAGGGACGCAAGAGACCCAGTACTTC. Translated, it gives CASSATGTQETQYF. The V and J genes are TRBV5-1 and TRBJ2-5, with D perhaps matching TRBD1 (6 bases). The CDR3 totals 14 residues. The germline gives CDR1 SGHRS, CDR2 YFSETQ. Trimming stripped 4 bases from V and 2 bases from J, with 12 bases between.

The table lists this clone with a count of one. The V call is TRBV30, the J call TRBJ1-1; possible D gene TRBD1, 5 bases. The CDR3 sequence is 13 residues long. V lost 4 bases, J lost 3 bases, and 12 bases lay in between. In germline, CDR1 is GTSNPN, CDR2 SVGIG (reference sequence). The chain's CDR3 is CAWTVTGYTEAFF. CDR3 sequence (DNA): TGTGCCTGGACCGTAACAGGTTACACTGAAGCTTTCTTT.

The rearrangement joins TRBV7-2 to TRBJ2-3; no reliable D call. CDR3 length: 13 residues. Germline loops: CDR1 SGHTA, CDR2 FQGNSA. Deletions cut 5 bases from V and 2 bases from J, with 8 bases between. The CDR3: CASSDFYTDTQYF. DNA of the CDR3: TGTGCCAGCAGCGACTTTTACACAGATACGCAGTATTTT.

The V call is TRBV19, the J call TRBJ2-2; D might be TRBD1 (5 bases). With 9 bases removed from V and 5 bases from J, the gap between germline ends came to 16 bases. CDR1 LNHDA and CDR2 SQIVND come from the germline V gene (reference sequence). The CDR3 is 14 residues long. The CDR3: CASAPIRVTGELFF. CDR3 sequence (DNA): TGTGCCAGCGCCCCAATCAGGGTTACCGGGGAGCTGTTTTTT. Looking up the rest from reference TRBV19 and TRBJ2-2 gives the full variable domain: DGGITQSPKYLFRKEGQNVTLSCEQNLNHDAMYWYRQDPGQGLRLIYYSQIVNDFQKGDIAEGYSVSREKKESFPLTVTSAQKNPTAFYLCASAPIRVTGELFFGEGSRLTVL.